These T cell receptor beta chains were read from a single sample in a study of cytomegalovirus exposure and HLA in healthy donors. Profiled with immunoSEQ multiplex PCR; TCRdb holds only in-frame clones, not every one. The sample lists 110,000 or so clones, about 80% occurring once. Source material: PBMCs. Every receptor here comes from a female donor in good health and CMV-seronegative. Each CDR3 is given with its conserved first and last residue. D genes are given only for firm matches. Size is omitted from some rows. Given values are once, few, many or a class for expanded clones.

V gene	J gene	clone size	D gene	CDR3 DNA	CDR3 protein
TRBV5-5	TRBJ1-5	NA	NA	TGTGCCAGCAAGGAGGGGAATGGCAATCAGCCCCAGCATTTT	CASKEGNGNQPQHF
TRBV27	TRBJ2-7	NA	NA	TGTGCCAGCAGTTTACAAGCGGGCCGATCTCTCCGAGCGACTTACGAGCAGTACTTC	CASSLQAGRSLRATYEQYF
TRBV5-1	TRBJ2-7	NA	TRBD2	TGCGCCAGCAGCTTGGAGCGGGGGGAGCAGTACTTC	CASSLERGEQYF
TRBV30	TRBJ1-2	NA	NA	TGTGCCTGGAGATTACCCGGGAGGGCTAACTATGGCTACACCTTC	CAWRLPGRANYGYTF
TRBV7-7	TRBJ2-7	NA	TRBD1	TGTGCCAGCAGCTCCCGGGACAGAGTATACGAGCAGTACTTC	CASSSRDRVYEQYF
TRBV18	TRBJ2-7	NA	NA	TGTGCCAGCTCTCCCGACAGGCACAGCCGCGAGCAGTACTTC	CASSPDRHSREQYF
TRBV5-1	TRBJ2-3	NA	NA	TGCGCCAGCAGCTTGGCCGGGGGAAGCACAGATACGCAGTATTTT	CASSLAGGSTDTQYF
TRBV11-2	TRBJ1-3	once	NA	TGTGCCAGCAGCTTAGGCACTTACCTTTCTGGAAACACCATATATTTT	CASSLGTYLSGNTIYF
TRBV30	TRBJ2-1	NA	NA	TGTGCCTGGAGCGCCGGTATGTCTTCTTCTAGCTCCTACAATGAGCAGTTCTTC	CAWSAGMSSSSSYNEQFF
TRBV7-9	TRBJ1-4	NA	TRBD1	TGTTCCAGCAGCTTAGGGGACAGGGGGCGGCAAGAAAAACTGTTTTTT	CSSSLGDRGRQEKLFF
TRBV6-5	TRBJ1-6	few	NA	TGTGCCAGCAGTCCAGGGGTTAATTCACCCCTCCACTTT	CASSPGVNSPLHF
TRBV9	TRBJ1-2	NA	NA	TGTGCCAGCAGGGAGGGCGCCTATGGCTACACCTTC	CASREGAYGYTF
TRBV5-4	TRBJ1-1	few	NA	TGTGCCAGCAGCTCACAGGGTAGGGGTAACTCGAACACTGAAGCTTTCTTT	CASSSQGRGNSNTEAFF
TRBV7-9	TRBJ1-5	few	NA	TGTGCCAGCAGCGCGGGGGAGTGGGACAAGGCCTTT	CASSAGEWDKAF
TRBV7-8	TRBJ1-6	NA	NA	TGTGCCAGCAGCTTAGCCCCCGGGAGCTCCTATAATTCACCCCTCCACTTT	CASSLAPGSSYNSPLHF
TRBV7-2	TRBJ2-7	NA	NA	TGTGCCAGCAGCTTAGATCTTCGGAGAACGTGGTACTTC	CASSLDLRRTWYF
TRBV9	TRBJ1-1	NA	TRBD1	TGTGCCAGCAGCGGGGACAGCTCTGGTACTGAAGCTTTCTTT	CASSGDSSGTEAFF
TRBV2	TRBJ2-5	NA	NA	TGTGCCAGCAGAGCCAGGCCGACCCAAGAGACCCAGTACTTC	CASRARPTQETQYF
TRBV7-6	TRBJ1-6	NA	NA	TGTGCCAGCAGCCGCGACATATGGGGGGGCGATAATTCACCCCTCCACTTT	CASSRDIWGGDNSPLHF
TRBV10-3	TRBJ1-2	once	TRBD1	TGTGCCATCAGTGAGTCAGGGGGCAATGGCTACACCTTC	CAISESGGNGYTF
TRBV10-3	TRBJ2-7	NA	NA	TGTGCCATCAGTTACAGCCAGCCTTCCTACGAGCAGTACTTC	CAISYSQPSYEQYF
TRBV5-1	TRBJ1-4	few	NA	TGCGCCAGCAGCCCGATGCCCCAAAAGGGGTATGAAAAACTGTTTTTT	CASSPMPQKGYEKLFF
TRBV30	TRBJ1-3	NA	TRBD1	TGTGCCTGGAGTAACCGACAGGGACTGTTAACCATATATTTT	CAWSNRQGLLTIYF
TRBV6-4	TRBJ2-3	once	NA	TGTGCCAGCAGTGAGAAGGGGCCGAGCGCAGATACGCAGTATTTT	CASSEKGPSADTQYF
TRBV5-8	TRBJ2-7	NA	NA	TGTGCCAGCAGCTTGGCGGGACTCAACTCCTACGAGCAGTACTTC	CASSLAGLNSYEQYF
TRBV15	TRBJ1-1	NA	TRBD1	TGTGCCACCAGCGTAGACAGGGTTCACACTGAAGCTTTCTTT	CATSVDRVHTEAFF
TRBV25-1	TRBJ2-1	NA	TRBD2	TGTGCCAGCACGGCGGGGGGGCCGAATGAGCAGTTCTTC	CASTAGGPNEQFF
TRBV4-2	TRBJ2-1	NA	TRBD2	TGTGCCAGCAGCCAACTGAAAGCGGGGGGGCCTAACAATGAGCAGTTCTTC	CASSQLKAGGPNNEQFF
TRBV7-2	TRBJ1-2	NA	TRBD1	TGTGCCAGCAGCTTAATCCGGGACAGCGGACAACGAGGCTACACCTTC	CASSLIRDSGQRGYTF
TRBV7-9	TRBJ2-3	NA	NA	TGTGCCAGCAGCTCAAACGTAGCGCATACGCAGTATTTT	CASSSNVAHTQYF
TRBV4-1	TRBJ2-5	NA	TRBD2	TGCGCCAGCAGCCAAGATCTCCGACTAGCGGGGAGTGAGACCCAGTACTTC	CASSQDLRLAGSETQYF
TRBV2	TRBJ1-1	NA	NA	TGTGCCAGCAACGGTCGAGAGAACACTGAAGCTTTCTTT	CASNGRENTEAFF